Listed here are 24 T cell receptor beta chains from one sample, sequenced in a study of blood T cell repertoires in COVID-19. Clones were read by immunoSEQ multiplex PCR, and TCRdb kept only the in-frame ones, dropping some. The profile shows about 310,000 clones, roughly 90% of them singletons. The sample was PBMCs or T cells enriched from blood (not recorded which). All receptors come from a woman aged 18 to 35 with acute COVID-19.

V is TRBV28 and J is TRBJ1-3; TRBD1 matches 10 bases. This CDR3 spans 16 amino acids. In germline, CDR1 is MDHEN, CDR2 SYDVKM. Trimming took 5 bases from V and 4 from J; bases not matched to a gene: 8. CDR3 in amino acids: CASSTTGGNVGNTIYF. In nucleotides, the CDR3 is TGTGCCAGCAGTACGACAGGGGGCAATGTAGGAAACACCATATATTTT.

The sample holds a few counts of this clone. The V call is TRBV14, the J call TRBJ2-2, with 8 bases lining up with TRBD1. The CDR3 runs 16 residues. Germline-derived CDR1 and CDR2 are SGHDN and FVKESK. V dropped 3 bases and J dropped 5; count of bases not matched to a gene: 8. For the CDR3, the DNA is TGTGCCAGCAGCCATCCCGGGACAGGCTTAACCGGGGAGCTGTTTTTT. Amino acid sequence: CASSHPGTGLTGELFF.

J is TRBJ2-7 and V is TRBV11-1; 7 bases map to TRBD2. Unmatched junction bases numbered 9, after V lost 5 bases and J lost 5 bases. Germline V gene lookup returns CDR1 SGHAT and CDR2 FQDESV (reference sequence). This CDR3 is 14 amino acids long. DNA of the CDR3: TGTGCCAGCAGCCGGCGGACTAGTCGGGACGAGCAGTACTTC. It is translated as CASSRRTSRDEQYF. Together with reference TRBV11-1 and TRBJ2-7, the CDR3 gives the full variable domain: EAEVAQSPRYKITEKSQAVAFWCDPISGHATLYWYRQILGQGPELLVQFQDESVVDDSQLPKDRFSAERLKGVDSTLKIQPAELGDSAMYLCASSRRTSRDEQYFGPGTRLTVT.

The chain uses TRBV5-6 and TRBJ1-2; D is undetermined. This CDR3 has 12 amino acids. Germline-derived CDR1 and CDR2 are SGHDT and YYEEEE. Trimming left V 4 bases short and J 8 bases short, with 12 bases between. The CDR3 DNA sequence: TGTGCCAGCAGCCCGCTGGCCAGGGGCTACACCTTC. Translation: CASSPLARGYTF. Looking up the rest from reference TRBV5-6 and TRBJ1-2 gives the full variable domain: DAGVTQSPTHLIKTRGQQVTLRCSPKSGHDTVSWYQQALGQGPQFIFQYYEEEERQRGNFPDRFSGHQFPNYSSELNVNALLLGDSALYLCASSPLARGYTFGSGTRLTVV.

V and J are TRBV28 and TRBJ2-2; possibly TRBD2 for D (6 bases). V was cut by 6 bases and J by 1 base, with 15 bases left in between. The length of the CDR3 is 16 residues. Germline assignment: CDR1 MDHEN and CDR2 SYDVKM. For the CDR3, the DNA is TGTGCCAGCAGCCCTGGAGGGCAAGGGAACACCGGGGAGCTGTTTTTT. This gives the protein CASSPGGQGNTGELFF.

CDR3 loop: CASSSRQGQPQHF. CDR3 bases: TGTGCCAGCAGTTCCCGACAGGGTCAGCCCCAGCATTTT. The chain couples TRBV27 to TRBJ1-5, with 7 nucleotides matching TRBD1. The CDR3 extends over 13 amino acids. V dropped 4 bases and J dropped 6; count of bases not matched to a gene: 3. Per the germline V gene, CDR1 is MNHEY and CDR2 is SMNVEV (reference sequence).

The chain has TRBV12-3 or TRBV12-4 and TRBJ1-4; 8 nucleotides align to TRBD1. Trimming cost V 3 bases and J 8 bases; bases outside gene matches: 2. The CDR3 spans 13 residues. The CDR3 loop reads CASSFDRGEKLFF. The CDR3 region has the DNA TGTGCCAGCAGTTTCGACAGGGGCGAAAAACTGTTTTTT.

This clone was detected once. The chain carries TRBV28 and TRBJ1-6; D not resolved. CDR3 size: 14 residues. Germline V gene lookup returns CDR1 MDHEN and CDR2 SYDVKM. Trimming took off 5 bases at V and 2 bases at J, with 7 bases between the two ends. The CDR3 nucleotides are TGTGCCAGCAGTCACTCCACCTATAATTCACCCCTCCACTTT. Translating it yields CASSHSTYNSPLHF. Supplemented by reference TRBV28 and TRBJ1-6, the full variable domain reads DVKVTQSSRYLVKRTGEKVFLECVQDMDHENMFWYRQDPGLGLRLIYFSYDVKMKEKGDIPEGYSVSREKKERFSLILESASTNQTSMYLCASSHSTYNSPLHFGNGTRLTVT.

As DNA, the CDR3 is TGCGCCAGCAGCTCCGGTGAAGCTAACTATGGCTACACCTTC. Translating gives CASSSGEANYGYTF. The rearrangement uses TRBV5-1 and TRBJ1-2; D uncertain. The CDR3 covers 14 residues. CDR1 SGHRS and CDR2 YFSETQ come from the germline V gene. V was trimmed by 3 bases and J by 0 bases, leaving 9 bases between them.

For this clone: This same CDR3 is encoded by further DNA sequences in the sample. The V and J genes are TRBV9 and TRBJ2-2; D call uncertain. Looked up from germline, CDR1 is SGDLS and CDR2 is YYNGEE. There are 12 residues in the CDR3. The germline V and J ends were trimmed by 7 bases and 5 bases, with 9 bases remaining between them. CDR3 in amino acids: CASSGRTGELFF. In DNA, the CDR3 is TGTGCCAGCTCCGGTCGAACCGGGGAGCTGTTTTTT.

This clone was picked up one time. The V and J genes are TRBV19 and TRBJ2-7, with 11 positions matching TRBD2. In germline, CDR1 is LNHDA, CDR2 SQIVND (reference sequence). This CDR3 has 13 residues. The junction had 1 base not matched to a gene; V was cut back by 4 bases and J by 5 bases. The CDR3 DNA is TGTGCCAGTAGTAAACTAGCGGGAGACGAGCAGTACTTC. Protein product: CASSKLAGDEQYF.

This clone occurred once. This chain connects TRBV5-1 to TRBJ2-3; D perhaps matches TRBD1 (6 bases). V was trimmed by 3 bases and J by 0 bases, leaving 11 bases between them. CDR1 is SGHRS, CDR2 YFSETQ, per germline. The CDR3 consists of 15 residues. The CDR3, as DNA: TGCGCCAGCAGCTCCGGACAGTTTAGCACAGATACGCAGTATTTT. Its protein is CASSSGQFSTDTQYF.

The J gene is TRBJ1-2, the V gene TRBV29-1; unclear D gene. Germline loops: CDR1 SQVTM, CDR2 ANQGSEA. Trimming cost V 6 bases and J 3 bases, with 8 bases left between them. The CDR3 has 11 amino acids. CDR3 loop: CSVGEYYGYTF. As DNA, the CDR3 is TGCAGCGTCGGGGAATACTATGGCTACACCTTC.

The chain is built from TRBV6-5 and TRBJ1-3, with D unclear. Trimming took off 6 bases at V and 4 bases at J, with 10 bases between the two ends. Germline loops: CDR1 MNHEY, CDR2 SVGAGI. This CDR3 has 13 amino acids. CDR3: CASSYESGNTIYF. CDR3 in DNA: TGTGCCAGCAGCTACGAGTCCGGAAACACCATATATTTT.

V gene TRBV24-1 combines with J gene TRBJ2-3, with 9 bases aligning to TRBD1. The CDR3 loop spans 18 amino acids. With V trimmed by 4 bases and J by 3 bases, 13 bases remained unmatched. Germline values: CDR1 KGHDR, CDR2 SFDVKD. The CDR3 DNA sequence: TGTGCCACCAGTGACCGCCCAACAGGGGGCGGTTTGACAGATACGCAGTATTTT. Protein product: CATSDRPTGGGLTDTQYF.

DNA for the CDR3: TGTGCCAGCAGCTTTAACGGGAACACTGAAGCTTTCTTT. Its protein is CASSFNGNTEAFF. V is TRBV11-2 and J is TRBJ1-1; D is unresolved. Germline CDR1 and CDR2: SGHAT and FQNNGV. The CDR3 spans 13 residues. The V end was cut by 3 bases, the J end by 1 base, with 6 bases between.

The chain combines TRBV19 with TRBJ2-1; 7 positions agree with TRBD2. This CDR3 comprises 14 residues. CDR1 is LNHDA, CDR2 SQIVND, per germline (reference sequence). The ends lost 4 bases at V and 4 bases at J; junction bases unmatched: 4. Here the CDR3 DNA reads TGTGCCAGTAGTAGGGGACTACCTTACAATGAGCAGTTCTTC. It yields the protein CASSRGLPYNEQFF.

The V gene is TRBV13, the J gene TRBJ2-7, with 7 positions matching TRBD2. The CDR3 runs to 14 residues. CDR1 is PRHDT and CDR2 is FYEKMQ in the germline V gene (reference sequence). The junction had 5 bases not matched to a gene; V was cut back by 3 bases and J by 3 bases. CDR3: CASSLSGAFYEQYF. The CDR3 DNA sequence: TGTGCCAGCAGCTTGAGCGGGGCCTTCTACGAGCAGTACTTC. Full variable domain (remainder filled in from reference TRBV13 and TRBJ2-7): AAGVIQSPRHLIKEKRETATLKCYPIPRHDTVYWYQQGPGQDPQFLISFYEKMQSDKGSIPDRFSAQQFSDYHSELNMSSLELGDSALYFCASSLSGAFYEQYFGPGTRLTVT.

The CDR3: CASSPRFAGTGELFF. The CDR3 region has the DNA TGTGCCAGCAGCCCCCGTTTCGCAGGGACCGGGGAGCTGTTTTTT. The chain is built from TRBV11-3 and TRBJ2-2; tentatively, D is TRBD1 (5 bases). CDR3 length: 15 amino acids. CDR1 and CDR2 from the germline V gene are SGHNT and YENEEA. With 5 bases removed from V and 5 bases from J, the gap between germline ends came to 15 bases.

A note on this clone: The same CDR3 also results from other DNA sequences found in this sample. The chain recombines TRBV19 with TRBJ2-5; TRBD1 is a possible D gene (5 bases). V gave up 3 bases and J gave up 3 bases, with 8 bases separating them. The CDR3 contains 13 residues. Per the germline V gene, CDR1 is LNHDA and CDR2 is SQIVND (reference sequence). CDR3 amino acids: CASSIVREETQYF. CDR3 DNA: TGTGCCAGTAGTATCGTCAGGGAAGAGACCCAGTACTTC.

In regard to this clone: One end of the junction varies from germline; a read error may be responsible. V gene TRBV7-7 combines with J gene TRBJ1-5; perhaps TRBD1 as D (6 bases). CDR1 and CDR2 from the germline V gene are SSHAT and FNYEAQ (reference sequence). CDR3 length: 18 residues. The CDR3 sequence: CASTLFSGGPPVDQPQHF. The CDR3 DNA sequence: TGTGCTAGCACCCTTTTTTCGGGGGGGCCTCCCGTGGATCAGCCCCAGCATTTT.

Here the CDR3 reads CASSSLLTGYEQYF. The CDR3 DNA reads TGTGCCAGCAGTTCGCTACTGACAGGGTACGAGCAGTACTTC. This sequence joins TRBV27 and TRBJ2-7; TRBD1 aligns across 7 bases. Germline values: CDR1 MNHEY, CDR2 SMNVEV (reference sequence). The CDR3 has 14 residues. Unmatched junction bases numbered 7, after V lost 4 bases and J lost 4 bases.

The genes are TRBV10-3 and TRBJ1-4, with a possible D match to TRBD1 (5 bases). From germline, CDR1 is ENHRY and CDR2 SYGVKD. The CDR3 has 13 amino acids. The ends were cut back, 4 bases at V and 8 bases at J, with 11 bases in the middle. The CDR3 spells CAISVTVEEKLFF. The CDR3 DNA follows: TGTGCCATCAGTGTGACAGTTGAAGAAAAACTGTTTTTT.

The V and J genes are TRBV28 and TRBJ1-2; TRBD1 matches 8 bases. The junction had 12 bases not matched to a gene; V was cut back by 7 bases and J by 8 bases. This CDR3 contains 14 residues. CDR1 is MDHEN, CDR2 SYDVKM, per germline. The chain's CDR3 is CASNQGAWGGGYTF. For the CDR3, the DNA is TGTGCCAGCAACCAGGGGGCTTGGGGTGGGGGCTACACCTTC.